This T cell receptor (beta chain) was sequenced in a study of blood T cell repertoires in COVID-19. Study context: PBMCs, B-cell-depleted T cells, or T cells provided the cDNA or gDNA that made up the material.

This clone was found once. Data came from immunoSEQ multiplex PCR; TCRdb stores just in-frame clones and leaves some out. The table lists some 320,000 clones, approximately 85% of them singletons. Germline CDR1 and CDR2: MNHEY and SVGAGI. V was trimmed by 0 bases and J by 8 bases, leaving 10 bases between them. This CDR3 is 13 amino acids long. The J gene is TRBJ1-1, the V gene TRBV6-5; D gene unclear. The sequence was obtained from a human donor in a cohort sampled during active COVID-19. Sequencing was performed on peripheral blood. The CDR3 DNA follows: TGTGCCAGCAGTTACTCGCGGAGAGTGGAAGCTTTCTTT. Protein product: CASSYSRRVEAFF.